This T cell receptor (beta chain) was observed in a study of beta chain features in type 1 diabetes. About the research overall: Nearly 110,000,000 sorted cells were examined across all samples. Study outcomes and limitations: There was no resolution here of whether HLA type influences TCRB rearrangement. In comparison with healthy donors, patients had naive, central memory and Treg TCRB repertoires that appeared more similar. Moderately but significantly shorter TCRB CDR3s were found in Type 1 diabetes patients in all four CD4+ subsets.

V was pared by 5 bases and J by 7 bases, with 7 bases of the junction left unmatched. This CDR3 region has 14 residues. CDR1 and CDR2 (germline): SGHRS, YFSETQ. With regard to this clone: Its antigen is unknown.

Expressed TCRB transcripts were sequenced, since all the RNA that had been isolated was reverse transcribed. Generated by immunoSEQ multiplex PCR, the TCRdb table keeps only in-frame clones and is missing some. Among more than 300,000 clones listed, roughly 12% were seen once. It was via CD45RO/CCR7/CD25/CD127/CD95/CD27 that CD4+ naive, central memory, regulatory and stem cell-like memory cells were sorted. Sequenced input: naive CD4+ T cells from blood. V gene TRBV5-1 combines with J gene TRBJ2-1, with 9 bases lining up with TRBD2. This TCR came from a young woman with type 1 diabetes. The CDR3 loop is CASRGLAGDNEQFF. The CDR3, as DNA: TGCGCCAGCAGGGGATTAGCGGGAGATAATGAGCAGTTCTTC.